This entry lists 30 T cell receptor beta chains sequenced from one sample in a study of OX40 agonist ivuxolimab in advanced cancers. Assay used: immunoSEQ multiplex PCR; TCRdb lists only in-frame clones, some missing. The table includes 55,000 to 65,000 clones, more than 85% detected once. The sample consisted of CD4+ or CD8+ T cells sorted from blood, taken in a trial of the OX40 agonist ivuxolimab. These receptors were obtained from an adult with an advanced solid tumor such as melanoma, head and neck, liver or kidney cancer.

The gene calls are TRBV7-6 and TRBJ1-5, with 7 nucleotides matching TRBD1. V gave up 5 bases and J gave up 1 base; unmatched junction bases: 8. Germline-derived CDR1 and CDR2 are SGHVS and FNYEAQ. The CDR3 has 16 residues. CDR3: CASSPGGDRSNQPQHF. In nucleotides, the CDR3 is TGTGCCAGCAGCCCAGGGGGGGACCGCAGCAATCAGCCCCAGCATTTT.

The chain has TRBV10-3 and TRBJ2-1; 10 nucleotides match TRBD1. The CDR3 spans 20 residues. J lost 6 bases, V lost 3 bases, and 20 bases had no gene match. CDR1 ENHRY and CDR2 SYGVKD come from the germline V gene. CDR3 coding DNA: TGTGCCATCAGTGACCCTCGTGGACAGGGGGTCGCCTTAATATTCAATGAGCAGTTCTTC. Translation: CAISDPRGQGVALIFNEQFF.

The rearrangement links TRBV7-2 to TRBJ1-1; D unclear. Germline-derived CDR1 and CDR2 are SGHTA and FQGNSA. The CDR3 is made up of 12 amino acids. V was cut by 5 bases and J by 3 bases, with 7 bases left in between. This CDR3 is CASSLRDTEAFF. CDR3 bases: TGTGCCAGCAGCCTGCGAGACACTGAAGCTTTCTTT.

J is TRBJ1-1 and V is TRBV20-1, with D possibly matching TRBD1 (6 bases). Per germline, CDR1 DFQATT and CDR2 SNEGSKA (reference sequence). V lost 6 bases and J lost 5, with 10 bases in between. The CDR3 runs to 11 residues. The CDR3 coding sequence is TGCAGTGCCCTAAGGGGGACTGAAGCTTTCTTT. This codes for CSALRGTEAFF.

This chain joins TRBV6-9 and TRBJ1-5, with D maybe TRBD1 (6 bases). The ends were cut back, 2 bases at V and 4 bases at J, with 12 bases in the middle. CDR3 size: 15 residues. Germline values: CDR1 MNHGY, CDR2 SVAAGI. The CDR3, as DNA: TGTGCCAGCAGTTATAAGGGGGGGGAGAATCAGCCCCAGCATTTT. Amino acid sequence: CASSYKGGENQPQHF.

The chain couples TRBV18 to TRBJ2-7; TRBD2 is a possible D gene (6 bases). V shed 8 bases and J shed 1 base, with 12 bases lying between them. Germline CDR1 and CDR2: KGHSH and LQKENI. The CDR3 contains 13 residues. The CDR3 loop is CASTTGRSYEQYF. The CDR3 DNA follows: TGTGCCAGCACCACGGGGAGGTCCTACGAGCAGTACTTC. The full variable domain, rest sourced from reference TRBV18 and TRBJ2-7, is NAGVMQNPRHLVRRRGQEARLRCSPMKGHSHVYWYRQLPEEGLKFMVYLQKENIIDESGMPKERFSAEFPKEGPSILRIQQVVRGDSAAYFCASTTGRSYEQYFGPGTRLTVT.

The V and J genes are TRBV5-1 and TRBJ2-3; TRBD1 matches 9 bases. V gave up 4 bases and J gave up 4 bases; unmatched junction bases: 7. The CDR3 totals 15 residues. The V gene's germline CDR1 is SGHRS and CDR2 YFSETQ. The CDR3 region has the DNA TGCGCCAGCAGCCTACGGGACAGGGATCCAGATACGCAGTATTTT. As protein: CASSLRDRDPDTQYF.

As DNA, the CDR3 is TGTGCCAGCAGTGAAAGAGGGACTAGGGCTAATTCACCCCTCCACTTT. This translates into CASSERGTRANSPLHF. This sequence joins TRBV2 and TRBJ1-6; a possible D gene is TRBD1 (5 bases). Germline values: CDR1 SNHLY, CDR2 FYNNEI. The germline V and J ends were trimmed by 2 bases and 6 bases, with 14 bases remaining between them. The CDR3 has 16 amino acids.

This clone was counted between two and nine times. The gene calls are TRBV5-4 and TRBJ2-5; possible D gene TRBD2, 5 bases. V lost 7 bases and J lost 8, with 9 bases in between. Per germline, CDR1 SGHNT and CDR2 YYREEE (reference sequence). This CDR3 region has 10 residues. The DNA for the CDR3 is TGTGCCAGCGGCCGGGAAACCCAGTACTTC. Protein product: CASGRETQYF.

The CDR3 sequence is CASSFLGAGDSPLHF. Here the CDR3 DNA reads TGTGCCAGCAGTTTTCTTGGGGCAGGGGATTCACCCCTCCACTTT. This sequence joins TRBV28 and TRBJ1-6; D may be TRBD1 (6 bases). V was pared by 3 bases and J by 8 bases, with 14 bases between. Germline V gene sequence: CDR1 MDHEN, CDR2 SYDVKM. The CDR3 is 15 amino acids.

The genes are TRBV4-3 and TRBJ1-6; 10 nucleotides align to TRBD1. The germline CDR1 and CDR2 sequences are LGHNA and YSLEER. With V trimmed by 4 bases and J by 10 bases, 4 bases remained unmatched. There are 14 residues in the CDR3. CDR3 region: CASSRGQGESPLHF. In DNA form, the CDR3 reads TGCGCCAGCAGCCGCGGACAGGGGGAATCACCCCTCCACTTT.

The chain recombines TRBV6-6 with TRBJ1-5; D not certain. Germline V gene data show CDR1 as MNHNY and CDR2 as SVGAGI (reference sequence). V was cut by 4 bases and J by 0 bases, with 7 bases left in between. This CDR3 region has 14 residues. The CDR3 region has the DNA TGTGCCAGCAGTTCACATAATAGCAATCAGCCCCAGCATTTT. Its protein is CASSSHNSNQPQHF.

This chain connects TRBV6-1 to TRBJ2-7, with a weak D call TRBD1 (5 bases). The CDR3 covers 12 residues. Germline CDR1 MNHNS, CDR2 SASEGT. With 4 bases removed from V and 4 bases from J, the gap between germline ends came to 8 bases. Written as DNA, the CDR3 is TGTGCCAGCAGTGTCGCAGGGTACGAGCAGTACTTC. This gives the protein CASSVAGYEQYF.

This clone was detected a few times. The CDR3 sequence is CASSSSLGTDTQYF. CDR3 DNA: TGTGCCAGCAGCTCTTCTCTAGGAACAGATACGCAGTATTTT. The rearrangement uses TRBV11-3 and TRBJ2-3; no definite D call. Trimming left V 4 bases short and J 3 bases short, with 11 bases between. Germline V gene data show CDR1 as SGHNT and CDR2 as YENEEA. This CDR3 is 14 amino acids long.

V gene TRBV4-1 combines with J gene TRBJ1-2, with D maybe TRBD1 (5 bases). CDR1 and CDR2 (germline): MGHRA, YSYEKL. This CDR3 region has 19 residues. V gave up 0 bases and J gave up 5 bases, with 25 bases separating them. In DNA, the CDR3 is TGCGCCAGCAGCCAAGATTACACAGTGTTGACCACCGGGACTTATGGCTACACCTTC. Translated: CASSQDYTVLTTGTYGYTF.

The chain has TRBV19 and TRBJ1-5; D is uncertain. This CDR3 has 14 residues. V lost 8 bases and J 0 bases, leaving 11 bases between the germline ends. Germline V CDR1 and CDR2: LNHDA, SQIVND (reference sequence). CDR3 region: CASSSIHSNQPQHF. The CDR3 region has the DNA TGTGCCAGTTCCTCTATCCATAGCAATCAGCCCCAGCATTTT.

This chain connects TRBV5-1 to TRBJ1-1; 9 bases fit TRBD1. V lost 2 bases and J lost 3; bases outside the gene matches: 8. Per the germline V gene, CDR1 is SGHRS and CDR2 is YFSETQ. This CDR3 has 16 amino acids. CDR3 bases: TGCGCCAGCAGCTTAAACACAGGGGGCGCGCACACTGAAGCTTTCTTT. It codes for CASSLNTGGAHTEAFF.

Written as DNA, the CDR3 is TGCAGCGTTGATTCGGAAGAGACCCAGTACTTC. Encoded protein: CSVDSEETQYF. The chain uses TRBV29-1 and TRBJ2-5; D remains ambiguous. This CDR3 region has 11 residues. Trimming stripped 3 bases from V and 3 bases from J, with 5 bases between. Germline lookup yields CDR1 SQVTM and CDR2 ANQGSEA.

This chain uses TRBV27 with TRBJ1-5, with TRBD1 matching over 9 bases. The CDR3 covers 17 residues. The J segment lost 3 bases and the V segment lost 4 bases, leaving 10 bases of the junction unmatched. The germline V gene has CDR1 MNHEY and CDR2 SMNVEV (reference sequence). The CDR3 reads CASSSARQGGNNQPQHF. The CDR3 DNA reads TGTGCCAGCAGTTCCGCTCGACAGGGGGGCAACAATCAGCCCCAGCATTTT.

The chain carries TRBV10-3 and TRBJ1-2, with D possibly TRBD1 on 5 matching bases. Between the trimmed V and J ends, which lost 6 bases and 5 bases, there was a span of 25 bases. CDR3 length equals 17 residues. The V gene's germline CDR1 is ENHRY and CDR2 SYGVKD. In DNA form, the CDR3 reads TGTGCCATCAGCGATCATTCTTACGGGACTTTAGATTATGGCTACACCTTC. Translation gives CAISDHSYGTLDYGYTF.

This chain connects TRBV5-1 to TRBJ1-5; D not certain. The CDR3 spans 15 residues. The V and J ends lost 4 bases and 3 bases respectively, with 14 bases between them. Germline CDR1 is SGHRS and CDR2 is YFSETQ. In DNA form, the CDR3 reads TGCGCCAGCAGCCTCAATGATGGGGACAATCAGCCCCAGCATTTT. Translation: CASSLNDGDNQPQHF.

This chain uses TRBV7-9 with TRBJ2-1; 9 bases agree with TRBD1. This CDR3 has 15 amino acids. The germline V gene encodes CDR1 SEHNR and CDR2 FQNEAQ (reference sequence). Unmatched junction bases numbered 9, after V lost 3 bases and J lost 9 bases. The CDR3 bases are TGTGCCAGCAGCTTCCGGGACAGGGATTTAGGTGAGCAGTTCTTC. Its protein product is CASSFRDRDLGEQFF.

The chain recombines TRBV5-8 with TRBJ2-5, with 8 bases matching TRBD1. V lost 4 bases to trimming and J lost 4 bases; unmatched junction nucleotides: 6. The CDR3 is 14 amino acids. Germline V gene sequence: CDR1 SGHTS, CDR2 YDEGEE. CDR3 coding DNA: TGTGCCAGCAGCCTGGGACAGGCGGGAGAGACCCAGTACTTC. Its translation: CASSLGQAGETQYF.

This chain links TRBV4-3 with TRBJ1-5; D is uncertain. Trimming pared 0 bases from V and 6 bases from J, leaving 12 bases between. Germline V gene sequence: CDR1 LGHNA, CDR2 YSLEER. This CDR3 comprises 15 residues. The CDR3 loop is CASSQDRGVSQPQHF. CDR3 nucleotides: TGCGCCAGCAGCCAAGATCGGGGAGTTTCTCAGCCCCAGCATTTT.

In regard to this clone: The sample carries other DNA sequences with the same CDR3. The V and J genes are TRBV11-2 and TRBJ2-7; D remains ambiguous. CDR1 is SGHAT, CDR2 FQNNGV, per germline. The CDR3 covers 12 residues. V was trimmed by 8 bases and J by 5 bases, leaving 13 bases between them. The CDR3 nucleotides are TGTGCCAGCTCCTTAGCCGCCCACGAGCAGTACTTC. Protein sequence: CASSLAAHEQYF.

This chain joins TRBV7-3 and TRBJ2-1, with 10 bases fitting TRBD1. V lost 8 bases, J lost 7 bases, and 8 bases stayed unmatched. This CDR3 is 14 amino acids long. Germline CDR1 reads SGHTA; CDR2 reads FQGTGA. CDR3 sequence: CASARPGQGNEQFF. CDR3 sequence (DNA): TGTGCCAGCGCCCGACCGGGACAGGGGAATGAGCAGTTCTTC.

This clone has more than one count but fewer than ten. The chain combines TRBV6-1 with TRBJ1-5; no clear D. Looked up from germline, CDR1 is MNHNS and CDR2 is SASEGT. Trimming shortened V by 2 bases and J by 5 bases, and 10 bases separated the two germline ends. This CDR3 comprises 14 residues. CDR3 in DNA: TGTGCCAGCAGTGAATTAAGACCCGATCAGCCCCAGCATTTT. Amino acids: CASSELRPDQPQHF.

The chain combines TRBV30 with TRBJ2-5; no definite D call. Germline V gives CDR1 GTSNPN, CDR2 SVGIG (reference sequence). V was clipped by 3 bases and J by 2 bases, with 7 bases between them. CDR3 length: 12 residues. In nucleotides, the CDR3 is TGTGCCTGGAGACCGCCACAAGAGACCCAGTACTTC. It translates to CAWRPPQETQYF.

The chain links TRBV7-3 to TRBJ2-7; the D is unclear. V gave up 3 bases and J gave up 3 bases, with 3 bases separating them. This CDR3 has 11 amino acids. CDR1 and CDR2 (germline): SGHTA, FQGTGA. CDR3 protein: CASSFSYEQYF. In DNA form, the CDR3 reads TGTGCCAGCAGCTTCAGCTACGAGCAGTACTTC.

The V gene is TRBV7-6, the J gene TRBJ1-6, with D maybe TRBD1 (5 bases). This CDR3 comprises 16 residues. Germline CDR1 reads SGHVS; CDR2 reads FNYEAQ. The V and J ends lost 4 bases and 0 bases respectively, with 10 bases between them. DNA of the CDR3: TGTGCCAGCAGCTCTTCCGACAGCTCCTATAATTCACCCCTCCACTTT. As protein: CASSSSDSSYNSPLHF.